This T cell receptor beta chain was captured in a study of blood T cell repertoires in COVID-19 (dated by TCRdb to about 2020). Regarding the study in general: Samples from collaborators originated in the United States, Italy and Spain and spanned both the acute and convalescent phases of COVID-19. The prospective study material was composed of cDNA or gDNA derived from T cells, B-cell-depleted T cells, or PBMCs. Deeply sampled blood TCRbeta repertoires from subjects exposed to, actively infected with, or recovered from COVID-19 were included in the dataset. The repertoires were made available in a free public database intended to serve as a resource for research on the immune response to SARS-CoV-2. Samples came from the ongoing ImmuneRACE study (first 160 participants) plus 1,254 subjects from 6 global collaborators. The sample metadata nearly always contained a de-identified subject ID, COVID-19 status, age in years and sex. Where available, HLA class I and class II types were taken from metadata supplied by the sample provider and were not determined by assay-based typing. Broad study findings and their caveats: The quantity of clinical and demographic metadata differed by source and by participant and was supplied without curation.

Collaborating institutions collected whole blood in K2EDTA tubes following their own protocols. For TCRbeta analysis, collaborators shipped samples as frozen whole blood, isolated PBMCs, or DNA extracted from either of those sample types. The immunoSEQ Assay, a bias-controlled multiplex PCR, was used to amplify TCRbeta CDR3 regions from genomic DNA. For the original study's pipeline: The number of nucleated cells in each sample was estimated by amplification of reference gene primers within the assay. To quantify the absolute abundance of each unique TCRbeta CDR3 rearrangement, sequence reads were collapsed and filtered. For each sample, productive Simpson clonality was calculated as the square root of Simpson's diversity index across productive rearrangements. In TCRdb, the immuneACCESS table is reduced to in-frame sequences with V and J assigned. These tables do not hold every clone; where another copy was compared, an unresolved V gene accounts for under half, and the others remain unexplained. V and J calls and clone size are those listed in that table; D and trimming were worked out from the DNA. This sample lists about 200,000 clones; approximately 84% were detected once. The ten largest account for 6.9% of the sample.

About this clone: Its antigen is unknown. Per-base quality was not reported, and no clone a single base away is much larger than it.

This TCR was sampled from a human donor with acute or convalescent COVID-19. The donor label of this sample is uncertain. The sample was peripheral blood.

The bases read TGTGCCAGCAGCCCTGGACTAGCGGGAGTGGCCAAAAACATTCAGTACTTC. This translates into CASSPGLAGVAKNIQYF. The V gene is TRBV7-2 and the J gene is TRBJ2-4; 13 central nucleotides agree with TRBD2. Based on the germline V gene, the CDR1 and CDR2 sequences are SGHTA and FQGNSA. The CDR3 runs 17 residues from the cysteine to the phenylalanine. CDR3 DNA is the only sequence kept; it has 51 bases, read in frame from the first base. Germline trimming amounts to 5 bases on V and 1 base on J, with 5 as the count of junction bases outside the gene matches.